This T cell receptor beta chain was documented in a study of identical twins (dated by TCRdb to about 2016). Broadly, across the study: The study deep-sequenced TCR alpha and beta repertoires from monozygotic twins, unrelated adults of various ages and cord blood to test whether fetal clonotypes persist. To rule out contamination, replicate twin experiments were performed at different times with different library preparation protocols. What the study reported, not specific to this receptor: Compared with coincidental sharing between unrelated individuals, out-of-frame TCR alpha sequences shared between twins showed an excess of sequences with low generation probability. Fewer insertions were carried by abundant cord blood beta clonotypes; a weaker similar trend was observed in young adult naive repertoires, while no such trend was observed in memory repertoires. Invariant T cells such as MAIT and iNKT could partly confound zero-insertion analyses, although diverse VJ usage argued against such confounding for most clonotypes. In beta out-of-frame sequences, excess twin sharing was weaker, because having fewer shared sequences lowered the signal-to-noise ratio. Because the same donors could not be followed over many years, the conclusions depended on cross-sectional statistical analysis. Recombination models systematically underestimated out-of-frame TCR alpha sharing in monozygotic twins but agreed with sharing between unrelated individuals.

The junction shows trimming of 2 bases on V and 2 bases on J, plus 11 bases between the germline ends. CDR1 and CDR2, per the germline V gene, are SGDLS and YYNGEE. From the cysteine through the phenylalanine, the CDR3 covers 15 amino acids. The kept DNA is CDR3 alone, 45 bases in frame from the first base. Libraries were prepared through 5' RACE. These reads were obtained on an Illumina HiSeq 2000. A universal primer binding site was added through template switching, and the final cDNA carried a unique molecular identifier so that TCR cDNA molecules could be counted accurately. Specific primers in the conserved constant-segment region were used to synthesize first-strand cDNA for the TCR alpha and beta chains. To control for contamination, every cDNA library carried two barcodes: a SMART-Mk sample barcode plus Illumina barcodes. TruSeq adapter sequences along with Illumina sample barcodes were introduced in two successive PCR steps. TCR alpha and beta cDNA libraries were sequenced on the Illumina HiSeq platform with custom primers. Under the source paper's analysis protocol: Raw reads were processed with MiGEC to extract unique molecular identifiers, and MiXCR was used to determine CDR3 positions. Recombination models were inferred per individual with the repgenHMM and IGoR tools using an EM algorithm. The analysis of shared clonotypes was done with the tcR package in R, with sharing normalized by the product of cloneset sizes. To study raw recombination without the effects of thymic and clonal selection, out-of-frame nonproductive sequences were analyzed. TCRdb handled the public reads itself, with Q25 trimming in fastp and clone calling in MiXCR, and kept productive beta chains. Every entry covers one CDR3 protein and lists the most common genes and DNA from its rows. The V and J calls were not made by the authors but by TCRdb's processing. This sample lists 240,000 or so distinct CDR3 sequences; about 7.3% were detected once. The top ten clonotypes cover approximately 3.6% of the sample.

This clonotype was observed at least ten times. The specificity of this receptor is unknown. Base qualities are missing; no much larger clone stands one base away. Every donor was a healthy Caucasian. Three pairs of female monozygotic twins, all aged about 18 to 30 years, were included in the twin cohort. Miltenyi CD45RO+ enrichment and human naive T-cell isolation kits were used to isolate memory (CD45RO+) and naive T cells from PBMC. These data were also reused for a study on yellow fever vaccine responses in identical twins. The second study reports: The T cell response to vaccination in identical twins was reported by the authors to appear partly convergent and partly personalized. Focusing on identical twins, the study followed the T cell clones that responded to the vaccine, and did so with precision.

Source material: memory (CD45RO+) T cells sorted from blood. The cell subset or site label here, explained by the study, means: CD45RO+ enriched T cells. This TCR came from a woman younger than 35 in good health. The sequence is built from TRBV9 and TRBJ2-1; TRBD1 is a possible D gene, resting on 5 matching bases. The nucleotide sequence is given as TGTGCCAGCAGCGTTACAGGTGTCCCCTACAATGAGCAGTTCTTC. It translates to CASSVTGVPYNEQFF. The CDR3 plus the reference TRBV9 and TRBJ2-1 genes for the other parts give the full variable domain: DSGVTQTPKHLITATGQRVTLRCSPRSGDLSVYWYQQSLDQGLQFLIQYYNGEERAKGNILERFSAQQFPDLHSELNLSSLELGDSALYFCASSVTGVPYNEQFFGPGTRLTVL.